This TCR beta chain was identified during a study of CD8+CD57+ T cells in acquired aplastic anemia. Only a few counts were recorded for this clonotype. Genomic DNA acted as the template from which TCR beta VDJ combination and CDR3 sequence profiling were carried out. Via MiXCR, TCRdb re-called the reads, giving one row per CDR3 protein. The data contain some 170,000 distinct CDR3 sequences, around 63% of them singletons. With 7 bases clipped from V and 7 bases from J, the junction kept 7 bases outside the gene matches. Germline V gene data show CDR1 as SNHLY and CDR2 as FYNNEI. CDR3 size: 12 residues. Patients picked for sequencing had shown CD8+CD57+ cell expansion detected by flow cytometry.

Sequenced: sorted CD4+, CD8+, or CD8+CD57+ T cells (not recorded which) from PBMCs. This clonotype was obtained from a human donor with aplastic anemia. This chain links TRBV2 with TRBJ2-7; 7 nucleotides line up with TRBD2. The CDR3 DNA reads TGTGCCAGCATTCGGCAGGGAGGGGAGCAGTACTTC. Its translation: CASIRQGGEQYF.